This T cell receptor beta chain is from a study of T cell clones after liver transplantation. Study at large: Samples came from ITN030ST, which attempted immunosuppression withdrawal within 2 years of liver transplantation.

The CDR3 spans 18 residues. Germline lookup yields CDR1 MDHEN and CDR2 SYDVKM. V lost 3 bases and J lost 6, with 23 bases in between. Some clones are missing from TCRdb's copy, which holds only in-frame ones; the method was immunoSEQ multiplex PCR. Here the sample spans 55,000 to 80,000 clones, about nine tenths being singletons. The sequence was collected from a human donor who received a liver transplant. The chain uses TRBV28 and TRBJ2-2, with a tentative D call TRBD1 (5 bases). The sample consisted of CD4+ T cells from blood, taken before liver transplant. The CDR3 sequence is CASSFSSGKGIRAGELFF. As DNA, the CDR3 is TGTGCCAGCAGTTTTTCGTCAGGGAAGGGAATCAGGGCCGGGGAGCTGTTTTTT.